The 10 T cell receptor beta chains listed next were all sequenced from one sample in a study of cytomegalovirus exposure and HLA in healthy donors. 60 Vbeta and 13 Jbeta primers were used in PCR. The assay was immunoSEQ multiplex PCR, and TCRdb's table has in-frame clones only and misses some. This sample carries some 150,000 clones, over 65% of them seen once, and the ten largest clones take 0.6% to 0.95%. Sample: PBMCs. The receptors were sampled from a female donor in good health and CMV-seronegative.

This clone has just a few counts. The genes are TRBV19 and TRBJ1-1; weak D call: TRBD1 (5 bases). This CDR3 has 15 residues. CDR1 is LNHDA and CDR2 is SQIVND in the germline V gene (reference sequence). The ends were cut back, 9 bases at V and 5 bases at J, with 22 bases in the middle. The CDR3 DNA sequence: TGTGCCAGCCTACAGCGGGGCGGGCGGGCTACTGAAGCTTTCTTT. Amino acids: CASLQRGGRATEAFF.

The genes are TRBV2 and TRBJ2-1, with 9 bases that match TRBD2. Germline V CDR1 and CDR2: SNHLY, FYNNEI. After removal of 6 bases from V and 7 bases from J, the junction contained 7 bases not matched to a gene. The CDR3 loop spans 14 amino acids. The CDR3 sequence: CASSRGREGNEQFF. The CDR3 DNA reads as TGTGCCAGCAGCCGGGGGCGGGAGGGGAATGAGCAGTTCTTC.

The gene calls are TRBV18 and TRBJ1-2, with a weak D call TRBD1 (6 bases). Trimming took 1 base from V and 7 from J, leaving 16 bases between them. Germline V gives CDR1 KGHSH, CDR2 LQKENI. The CDR3 runs 15 residues. The CDR3: CASSPQNRAVGGYTF. In DNA, the CDR3 is TGTGCCAGCTCACCACAGAACAGGGCTGTTGGTGGCTACACCTTC. The full variable domain, its missing parts supplied by reference TRBV18 and TRBJ1-2, is NAGVMQNPRHLVRRRGQEARLRCSPMKGHSHVYWYRQLPEEGLKFMVYLQKENIIDESGMPKERFSAEFPKEGPSILRIQQVVRGDSAAYFCASSPQNRAVGGYTFGSGTRLTVV.

The rearrangement uses TRBV27 and TRBJ2-2; 12 bases line up with TRBD1. This CDR3 contains 18 residues. The V and J ends lost 3 bases and 4 bases, in that order; junction bases with no gene match: 9. From germline, CDR1 is MNHEY and CDR2 SMNVEV (reference sequence). CDR3 residues: CASSFRDRGLRGTGELFF. The DNA for the CDR3 is TGTGCCAGCAGTTTTAGGGACAGGGGGCTTCGGGGCACCGGGGAGCTGTTTTTT.

The V and J genes are TRBV12-5 and TRBJ2-2; maybe TRBD1 (5 bases). The CDR3 runs 17 residues. Trimming took off 5 bases at V and 5 bases at J, with 21 bases between the two ends. CDR1 is LGHNT and CDR2 is FRNRAP in the germline V gene. CDR3 sequence (DNA): TGTGCTAGTGGTGTCCCCCCAGGACATATTCGGACCGGGGAGCTGTTTTTT. It encodes CASGVPPGHIRTGELFF.

This chain uses TRBV15 with TRBJ1-1, with a possible D match to TRBD1 (5 bases). CDR1 is LNHNV and CDR2 is YYDKDF in the germline V gene (reference sequence). The CDR3 spans 15 residues. The V end lost 3 bases, the J end lost 3 bases, and 14 bases lay between the germline ends. The CDR3 nucleotides are TGTGCCACCAGCAGTATGGAAAGGGGCCACACTGAAGCTTTCTTT. Encoded protein: CATSSMERGHTEAFF.

V usage is TRBV2 and J usage is TRBJ2-5, with D tentatively TRBD1 (6 bases). This CDR3 has 16 residues. V was clipped by 6 bases and J by 5 bases, with 22 bases between them. The V gene's germline CDR1 is SNHLY and CDR2 FYNNEI. The DNA for the CDR3 is TGTGCCAGCAGCGTGATACAGGGCACCCTTAGGGAGACCCAGTACTTC. This translates into CASSVIQGTLRETQYF.

The J gene is TRBJ1-2, the V gene TRBV7-9, with D maybe TRBD1 (5 bases). The germline V gene has CDR1 SEHNR and CDR2 FQNEAQ (reference sequence). V lost 3 bases, J lost 8 bases, and 16 bases lay in between. There are 14 residues in the CDR3. The CDR3 DNA reads as TGTGCCAGCAGCTTGCAGGGCCCGAAAAGAGGCTACACCTTC. This gives the protein CASSLQGPKRGYTF.

CDR3 in amino acids: CASSLGGGLSYNEQFF. The DNA for the CDR3 is TGCGCCAGCAGCTTGGGTGGGGGACTCTCCTACAATGAGCAGTTCTTC. This chain connects TRBV5-1 to TRBJ2-1, with TRBD2 as a possible D gene (6 bases). Trimming pared 0 bases from V and 0 bases from J, leaving 10 bases between. From germline, CDR1 is SGHRS and CDR2 YFSETQ. The CDR3 totals 16 residues.

The J gene is TRBJ2-7, the V gene TRBV9; 7 bases align to TRBD2. Trimming at V came to 0 bases and at J to 4 bases, leaving 7 bases not matched to a gene. From germline, CDR1 is SGDLS and CDR2 YYNGEE. CDR3 size: 15 residues. In DNA form, the CDR3 reads TGTGCCAGCAGCGTAGGTCGCCTAGCGGTTTACGAGCAGTACTTC. This sequence encodes CASSVGRLAVYEQYF.